This is a list of T cell receptor beta chains from one sample in a study of vaccination and CD4 T cells after COVID-19. The antigens for these receptors are not known. Using its own MiXCR run on the PCR reads, TCRdb lists one record per CDR3 protein. This sample yields roughly 15,000 distinct CDR3 sequences, of which 40% to 50% are seen a single time; approximately 8.4% belongs to the top ten. Sequenced input: CD4+ T cells from blood, cultured in vitro. The receptors stem from a human donor who had recovered from COVID-19. Each CDR3 is given with its conserved first and last residue. Fields, in order: J gene, D gene, clone size, V gene, CDR3 protein, CDR3 DNA. A D gene is named only where the DNA matches it firmly. Clone size appears in some rows only: once, few, many, or a class for an expanded clone.

J: TRBJ2-3
D: TRBD2
size: NA
V: TRBV6-1
CDR3: CASSGSGGASAQYF
DNA: TGTGCCAGCAGTGGGAGCGGGGGGGCGTCCGCGCAGTATTTT

J: TRBJ1-5
D: NA
size: NA
V: TRBV19
CDR3: CASSWRGSSNQPQHF
DNA: TGTGCCAGTAGTTGGAGGGGCTCTAGCAATCAGCCCCAGCATTTT

J: TRBJ2-3
D: TRBD1
size: few
V: TRBV27
CDR3: CASSRKTGGTDTQYF
DNA: TGTGCCAGCAGTCGTAAAACAGGGGGCACAGATACGCAGTATTTT

J: TRBJ1-2
D: NA
size: few
V: TRBV25-1
CDR3: CASQYGGGYTF
DNA: TGTGCCAGCCAGTACGGGGGAGGCTACACCTTC

J: TRBJ2-1
D: NA
size: NA
V: TRBV19
CDR3: CASSMDGSSYNEQFF
DNA: TGTGCCAGTAGTATGGACGGCAGCTCCTACAATGAGCAGTTCTTC

J: TRBJ2-7
D: NA
size: NA
V: TRBV15
CDR3: CATSRDLVAGASYEQYF
DNA: TGTGCCACCAGCAGAGATTTGGTGGCAGGGGCCTCCTACGAGCAGTACTTC

J: TRBJ2-7
D: TRBD2
size: NA
V: TRBV19
CDR3: CASSGPTSGNSYEQYF
DNA: TGTGCCAGTAGTGGACCGACTAGCGGAAACTCCTACGAGCAGTACTTC

J: TRBJ2-2
D: TRBD1
size: NA
V: TRBV6-1
CDR3: CASTWDSWAAQGELFF
DNA: TGTGCCAGCACCTGGGACAGTTGGGCGGCCCAGGGGGAGCTGTTTTTT

J: TRBJ2-5
D: NA
size: once
V: TRBV29-1
CDR3: CSARRTDRETQYF
DNA: TGCAGCGCCCGGAGGACAGACAGAGAGACCCAGTACTTC

J: TRBJ2-3
D: NA
size: NA
V: TRBV12-1
CDR3: CASSAAPGQSTDTQYF
DNA: TGTGCCAGCAGCGCGGCTCCGGGACAGAGCACAGATACGCAGTATTTT